Shown below are 2 T cell receptor beta chains from a single sample sequenced in a study of blood T cell repertoires in COVID-19. The data were produced by immunoSEQ multiplex PCR, yet TCRdb's version contains in-frame clones alone and is incomplete. Of approximately 25,000 clones in the sample, around 72% were seen once. Material for sequencing was peripheral blood. Source of these receptors: a woman over 75 with acute or convalescent COVID-19.

This chain uses TRBV14 with TRBJ2-7; 7 nucleotides align to TRBD1. With V trimmed by 2 bases and J by 12 bases, 7 bases remained unmatched. Germline lookup yields CDR1 SGHDN and CDR2 FVKESK. The CDR3 is 12 amino acids. The CDR3 coding sequence is TGTGCCAGCAGCCAACCCGACAGGGTTCCGTACTTC. Translating gives CASSQPDRVPYF.

The chain links TRBV4-3 to TRBJ1-4; 7 nucleotides line up with TRBD1. V lost 1 base and J lost 8; bases outside the gene matches: 7. The CDR3 has 15 amino acids. The germline CDR1 and CDR2 sequences are LGHNA and YSLEER. The CDR3 bases are TGCGCCAGCAGCCAAGGCCGGGACAGACGCGAAAAACTGTTTTTT. This sequence encodes CASSQGRDRREKLFF.